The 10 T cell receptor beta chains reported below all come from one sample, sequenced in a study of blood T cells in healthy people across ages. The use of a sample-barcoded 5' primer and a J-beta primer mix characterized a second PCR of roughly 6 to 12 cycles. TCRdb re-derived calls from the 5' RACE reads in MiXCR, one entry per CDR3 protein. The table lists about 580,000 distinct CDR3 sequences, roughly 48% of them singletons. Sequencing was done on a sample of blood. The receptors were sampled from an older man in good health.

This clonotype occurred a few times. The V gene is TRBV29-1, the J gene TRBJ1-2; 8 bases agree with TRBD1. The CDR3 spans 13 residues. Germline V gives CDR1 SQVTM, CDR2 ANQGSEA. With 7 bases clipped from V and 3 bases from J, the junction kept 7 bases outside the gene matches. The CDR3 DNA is TGCAGCGCTCTGGACAGGGCGGACTATGGCTACACCTTC. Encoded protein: CSALDRADYGYTF.

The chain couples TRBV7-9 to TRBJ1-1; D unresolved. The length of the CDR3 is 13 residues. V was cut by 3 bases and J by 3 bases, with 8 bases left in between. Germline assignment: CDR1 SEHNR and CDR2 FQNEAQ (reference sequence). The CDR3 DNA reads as TGTGCCAGCAGCTTGCGGATGGACACTGAAGCTTTCTTT. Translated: CASSLRMDTEAFF.

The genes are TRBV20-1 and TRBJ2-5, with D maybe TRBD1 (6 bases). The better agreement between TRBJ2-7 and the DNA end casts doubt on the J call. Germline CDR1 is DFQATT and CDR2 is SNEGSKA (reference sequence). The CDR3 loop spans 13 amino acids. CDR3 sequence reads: CSARAGVSYEQYF. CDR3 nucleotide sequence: TGCAGTGCTAGAGCAGGGGTCTCCTACGAGCAGTACTTC.

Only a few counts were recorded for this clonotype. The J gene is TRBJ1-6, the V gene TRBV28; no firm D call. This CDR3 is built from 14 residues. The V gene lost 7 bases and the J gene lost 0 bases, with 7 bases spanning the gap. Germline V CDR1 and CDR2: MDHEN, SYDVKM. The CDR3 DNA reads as TGTGCCAGCACCAAAAACTCCTATAATTCACCCCTCCACTTT. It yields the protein CASTKNSYNSPLHF.

This CDR3 is CASSEIQGTGELFF. The CDR3 DNA follows: TGTGCCAGCAGTGAAATACAGGGGACCGGGGAGCTGTTTTTT. This chain joins TRBV2 and TRBJ2-2; 7 bases align to TRBD1. V lost 2 bases, J lost 5 bases, and 2 bases stayed unmatched. The CDR3 totals 14 residues. CDR1 is SNHLY, CDR2 FYNNEI, per germline. Looking up the rest from reference TRBV2 and TRBJ2-2 gives the full variable domain: EPEVTQTPSHQVTQMGQEVILRCVPISNHLYFYWYRQILGQKVEFLVSFYNNEISEKSEIFDDQFSVERPDGSNFTLKIRSTKLEDSAMYFCASSEIQGTGELFFGEGSRLTVL.

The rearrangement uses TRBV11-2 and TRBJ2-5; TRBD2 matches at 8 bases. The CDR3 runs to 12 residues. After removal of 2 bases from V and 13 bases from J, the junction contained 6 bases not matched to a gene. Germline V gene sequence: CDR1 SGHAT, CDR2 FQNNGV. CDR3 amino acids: CASSLSGGIRYF. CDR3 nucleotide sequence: TGTGCCAGCAGCTTAAGCGGGGGCATTCGGTACTTC. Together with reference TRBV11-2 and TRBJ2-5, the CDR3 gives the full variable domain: EAGVAQSPRYKIIEKRQSVAFWCNPISGHATLYWYQQILGQGPKLLIQFQNNGVVDDSQLPKDRFSAERLKGVDSTLKIQPAKLEDSAVYLCASSLSGGIRYFGPGTRLLVL.

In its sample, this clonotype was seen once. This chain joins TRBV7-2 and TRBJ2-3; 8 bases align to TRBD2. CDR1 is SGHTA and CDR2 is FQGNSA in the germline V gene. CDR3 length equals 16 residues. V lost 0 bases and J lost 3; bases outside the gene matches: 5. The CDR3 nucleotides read TGTGCCAGCAGCTTAGCCGGACTAGCCCCGACAGATACGCAGTATTTT. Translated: CASSLAGLAPTDTQYF.

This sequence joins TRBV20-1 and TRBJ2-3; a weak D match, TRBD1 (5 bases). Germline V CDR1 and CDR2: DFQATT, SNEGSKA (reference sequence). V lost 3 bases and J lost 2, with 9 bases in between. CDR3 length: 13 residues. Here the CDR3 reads CSASEGATDTQYF. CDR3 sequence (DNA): TGCAGTGCTAGTGAAGGGGCCACAGATACGCAGTATTTT.

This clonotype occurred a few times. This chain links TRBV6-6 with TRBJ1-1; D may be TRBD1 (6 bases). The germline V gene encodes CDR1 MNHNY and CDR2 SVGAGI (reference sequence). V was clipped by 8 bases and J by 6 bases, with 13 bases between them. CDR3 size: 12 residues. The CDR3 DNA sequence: TGTGCCAGCTATGGAGGGGGGTCTGAAGCTTTCTTT. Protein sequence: CASYGGGSEAFF.

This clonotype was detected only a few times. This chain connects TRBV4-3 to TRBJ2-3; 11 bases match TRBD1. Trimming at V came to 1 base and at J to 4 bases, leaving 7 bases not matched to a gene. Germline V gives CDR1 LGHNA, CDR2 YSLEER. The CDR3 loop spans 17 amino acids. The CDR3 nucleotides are TGCGCCAGCAGCCAAGTCATCGGGACAGGGGGTCCAGATACGCAGTATTTT. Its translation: CASSQVIGTGGPDTQYF.